This is a list of T cell receptor beta chains from one sample in a study of STAT5B mutations in CD4+ large granular lymphocyte leukemia. Sequencing used immunoSEQ multiplex PCR; TCRdb keeps in-frame clones, though not all of them. Of some 38,000 clones listed, roughly 85% are singletons. The sequencing input was CD4+ T cells from blood buffy coats. The receptors were sampled from a human donor in good health. CDR3s include the opening cysteine and the closing phenylalanine or tryptophan. The order of the fields is V gene, J gene, CDR3 protein.

TRBV7-2	TRBJ2-1	CASSAGLASNEQFF
TRBV19	TRBJ2-5	CASKDRVRETQYF
TRBV5-1	TRBJ2-1	CASSSAGGTSSYNEQFF
TRBV20-1	TRBJ2-3	CSCWTDSTQYF
TRBV27	TRBJ2-2	CASCLSGIAGELFF
TRBV28	TRBJ2-6	CASSSPGQRTSSGANVLTF
TRBV21-1	TRBJ1-5	CASSNSVGVRDQPQHF
TRBV10-1	TRBJ2-7	CATLAGDSYEQYF
TRBV5-1	TRBJ2-5	CASSFDRAEETQYF
TRBV4-1	TRBJ1-2	CASSHGDRGRHDNYGYTF
TRBV5-4	TRBJ1-2	CASIVQGANYGYTF
TRBV6-5	TRBJ2-2	CASSYSNRVITGELFF
TRBV5-1	TRBJ2-2	CASSLEIANTGELFF
TRBV4-1	TRBJ2-7	CASSQENRYEQYF
TRBV11-2	TRBJ2-4	CASSLGDRGRAKNIQYF
TRBV19	TRBJ2-7	CASKPRRGEQYF
TRBV4-3	TRBJ2-5	CASSEVGGSAQYF
TRBV14	TRBJ2-2	CASSQGQHLTGELFF
TRBV9	TRBJ2-5	CASSVEIGSKETQYF
TRBV19	TRBJ2-4	CASSQGLIAKNIQYF
TRBV19	TRBJ1-2	CASSPTTGNYGYTF
TRBV6-6	-	CASNQPGLAGGYEQYF
TRBV7-6	TRBJ2-5	CASSLGGGGARETQYF
TRBV28	TRBJ2-7	CASSSGTAHYEQYF
TRBV4-1	TRBJ2-2	CASSQGTSGSLTGELFF
TRBV5-8	TRBJ1-4	CASSLVDGIEKLFF
TRBV7-9	TRBJ1-1	CASSLVMNTEAFF
TRBV29-1	TRBJ2-5	CSVEALRETQYF
TRBV15	TRBJ1-5	CATSSNRDQPQHF
TRBV19	TRBJ1-2	CASSIAPGAGNYGYTF
TRBV6-5	TRBJ1-3	CASSPGRPGNTIYF
TRBV2	TRBJ1-5	CASSGTGGNQPQHF
TRBV4-2	TRBJ1-4	CASSQGPEGEKLFF
TRBV6-6	TRBJ1-2	CASSYSRDRGNGYTF
TRBV30	TRBJ1-1	CAWTVVGTEAFF
TRBV18	TRBJ2-7	CASSPEGPGPSYEQYF
TRBV6-1	TRBJ2-5	CASSFPSGRGETQYF
TRBV5-5	TRBJ1-2	CASSSGMDRTYGYTF
TRBV10-3	TRBJ1-1	CAISGQANTEAFF
TRBV2	TRBJ1-4	CASSEQGRNEKLFF
TRBV7-9	TRBJ2-7	CASSPSPQRRSSYEQYF
TRBV19	TRBJ1-6	CASRGPLSSYNSPLHF
TRBV2	TRBJ2-7	CASNPSGSRRNEQYF
TRBV6-6	TRBJ1-1	CASSYSGAGDTEAFF
TRBV6-5	TRBJ1-2	CASSYTYLTANYGYTF
TRBV30	TRBJ1-1	CAWGDRGTEAFF
TRBV6-6	TRBJ1-1	CASATRENTEAFF
TRBV29-1	TRBJ1-2	CSVEGLAGSGYTF
TRBV5-5	TRBJ2-1	CASSLGTNEQFF
TRBV18	TRBJ2-7	CASSPRDGTYEQYF